This TCR beta chain was recorded in a study of cytomegalovirus exposure and HLA in healthy donors. Study results and caveats: Usually a TCR sequence was rare, but some public TCRs were found in many donors. TCR beta V- and J-gene trimming was later associated with a missense DCLRE1C variant. Donor immune exposure was known only as CMV serostatus.

Germline CDR1 SNHLY, CDR2 FYNNEI. The V segment lost 8 bases and the J segment 8 bases; nucleotides outside the gene matches: 8. The CDR3 spans 13 residues. The table lists this clone with a count of one. Its antigen is still unknown. Primers: 60 Vbeta forward and 13 Jbeta reverse. Assay: immunoSEQ multiplex PCR; the TCRdb copy retains only in-frame clones and omits some. Here the sample spans approximately 200,000 clones, around 80% being singletons. Sample: PBMCs. V usage is TRBV2 and J usage is TRBJ2-1; the match to TRBD2 covers 8 bases. This TCR came from a girl aged 2-10 years in good health and CMV-seronegative. CDR3: CASVGLGVHEQFF. Here the CDR3 DNA reads TGTGCCAGCGTGGGACTAGGGGTCCATGAGCAGTTCTTC.